What follows describes a single T cell receptor beta chain. Its antigen is still unknown. Each gene name is a mouse one. Read sequence stops 1 residue before the CDR3 end, and the germline J gene provides the missing end. The data derive from a study of tissue T cells after allogeneic stem cell transplantation. Here immunoSEQ multiplex PCR was the method, and the copy in TCRdb shows in-frame clones only, minus some. The sample lists over 5,500 clones; about 43% were seen once. Study-wide results and caveats: Anatomically similar tissues had similar TCR repertoires within each patient.

Time point of the sample: mouse harvest day 14 after allogeneic transplant. The graft held 10^6 splenic CD5+ T cells and 10^7 T-cell-depleted bone marrow cells. This mouse GVHD model was MHC-mismatched B6 to BALB/c, profiled day 7 or 14. V was cut by 0 bases and J by 0 bases, with 0 bases left in between. In germline, CDR1 is LGHNA, CDR2 YNLKQL (reference sequence). This CDR3 has 14 residues. Specimen: gut tissue. V usage is TRBV5 and J usage is TRBJ1-6; D ambiguous. TRBJ1-6 is an open reading frame whose function is uncertain. The sequence was collected from a female BALB/c mouse given C57BL/6 T cells with graft-versus-host disease after an allogeneic hematopoietic cell transplant. The CDR3 spells CASSQDSYNSPLYF. The CDR3 bases that were read are TGTGCCAGCAGCCAAGATTCCTATAATTCGCCCCTCTAC.